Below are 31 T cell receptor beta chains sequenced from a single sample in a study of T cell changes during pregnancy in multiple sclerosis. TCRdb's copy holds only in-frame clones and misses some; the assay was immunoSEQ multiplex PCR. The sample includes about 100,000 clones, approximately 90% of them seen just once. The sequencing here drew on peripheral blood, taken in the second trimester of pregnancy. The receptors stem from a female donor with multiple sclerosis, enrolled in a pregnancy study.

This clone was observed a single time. Written as DNA, the CDR3 is TGTGCCAGCACCCATTACAAGAACACTGAAGCTTTCTTT. Protein sequence: CASTHYKNTEAFF. The V gene is TRBV7-3, the J gene TRBJ1-1; D not resolved. V shed 7 bases and J shed 1 base, with 10 bases lying between them. The germline V gene encodes CDR1 SGHTA and CDR2 FQGTGA. This CDR3 is built from 13 residues.

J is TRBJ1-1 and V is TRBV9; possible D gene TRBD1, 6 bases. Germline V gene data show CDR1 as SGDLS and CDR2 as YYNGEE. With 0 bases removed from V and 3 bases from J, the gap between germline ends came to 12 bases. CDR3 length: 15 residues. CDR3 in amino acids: CASSVGGGMDTEAFF. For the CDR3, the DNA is TGTGCCAGCAGCGTAGGAGGGGGTATGGACACTGAAGCTTTCTTT.

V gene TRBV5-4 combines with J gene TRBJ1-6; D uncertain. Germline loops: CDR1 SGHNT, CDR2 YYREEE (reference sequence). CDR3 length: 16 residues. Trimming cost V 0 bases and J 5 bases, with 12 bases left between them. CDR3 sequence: CASSLAPTVNNSPLHF. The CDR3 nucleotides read TGTGCCAGCAGCTTGGCCCCTACTGTTAATAATTCACCCCTCCACTTT.

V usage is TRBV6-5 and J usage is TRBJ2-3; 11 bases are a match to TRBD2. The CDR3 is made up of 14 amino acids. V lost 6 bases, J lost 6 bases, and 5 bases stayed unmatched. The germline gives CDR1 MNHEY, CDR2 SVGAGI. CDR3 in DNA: TGTGCCAGCAGCGGGACTAGCGGATATGATACGCAGTATTTT. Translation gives CASSGTSGYDTQYF.

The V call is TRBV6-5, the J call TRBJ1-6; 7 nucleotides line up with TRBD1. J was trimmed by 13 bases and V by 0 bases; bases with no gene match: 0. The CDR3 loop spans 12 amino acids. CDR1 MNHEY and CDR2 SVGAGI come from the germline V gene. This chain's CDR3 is CASSYSGQPLHF. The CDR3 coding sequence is TGTGCCAGCAGTTACTCGGGACAGCCCCTCCACTTT.

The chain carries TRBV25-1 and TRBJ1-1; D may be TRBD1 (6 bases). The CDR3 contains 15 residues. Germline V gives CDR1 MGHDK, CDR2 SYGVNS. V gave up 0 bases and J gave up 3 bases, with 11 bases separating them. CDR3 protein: CASSEYAGVHTEAFF. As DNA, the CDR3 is TGTGCCAGCAGTGAATATGCAGGGGTCCACACTGAAGCTTTCTTT.

The CDR3 sequence is CASSFGQGNSPLHF. The CDR3 nucleotides read TGTGCCAGCAGTTTTGGTCAGGGTAATTCACCCCTCCACTTT. This chain connects TRBV27 to TRBJ1-6; TRBD1 is a possible D gene (5 bases). Germline V CDR1 and CDR2: MNHEY, SMNVEV (reference sequence). The CDR3 has 14 residues. Trimming left V 3 bases short and J 6 bases short, with 9 bases between.

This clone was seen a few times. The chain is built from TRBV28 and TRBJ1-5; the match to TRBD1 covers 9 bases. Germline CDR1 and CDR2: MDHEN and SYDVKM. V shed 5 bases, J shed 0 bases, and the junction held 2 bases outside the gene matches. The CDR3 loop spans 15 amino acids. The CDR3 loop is CASSGTGPSNQPQHF. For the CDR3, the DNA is TGTGCCAGCAGTGGGACAGGGCCTAGCAATCAGCCCCAGCATTTT.

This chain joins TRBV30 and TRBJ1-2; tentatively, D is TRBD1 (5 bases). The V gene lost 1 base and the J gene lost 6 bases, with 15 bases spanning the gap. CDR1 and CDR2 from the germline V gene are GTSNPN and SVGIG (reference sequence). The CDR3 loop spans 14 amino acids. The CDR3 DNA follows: TGTGCCTGGAGTGCCTTCGGTCGGGGGGATGGCTACACCTTC. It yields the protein CAWSAFGRGDGYTF. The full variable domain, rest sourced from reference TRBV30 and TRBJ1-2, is SQTIHQWPATLVQPVGSPLSLECTVEGTSNPNLYWYRQAAGRGLQLLFYSVGIGQISSEVPQNLSASRPQDRQFILSSKKLLLSDSGFYLCAWSAFGRGDGYTFGSGTRLTVV.

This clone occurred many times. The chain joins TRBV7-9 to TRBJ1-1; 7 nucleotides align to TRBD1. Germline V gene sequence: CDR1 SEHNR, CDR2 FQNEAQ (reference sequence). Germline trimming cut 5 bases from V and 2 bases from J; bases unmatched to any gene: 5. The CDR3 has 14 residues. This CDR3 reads CASSIGQVNTEAFF. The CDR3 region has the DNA TGTGCCAGCAGCATCGGACAGGTTAACACTGAAGCTTTCTTT.

The CDR3 DNA reads as TGTGCCAGCACATGGGAGACTAGCGGGGGGGAGCAGTTCTTC. Its translation is CASTWETSGGEQFF. The chain uses TRBV9 and TRBJ2-1; TRBD2 agrees at 13 bases. The germline V gene has CDR1 SGDLS and CDR2 YYNGEE. The J segment lost 10 bases and the V segment lost 6 bases, leaving 7 bases of the junction unmatched. This CDR3 is 14 amino acids long. Complete variable domain (other parts from reference TRBV9 and TRBJ2-1): DSGVTQTPKHLITATGQRVTLRCSPRSGDLSVYWYQQSLDQGLQFLIQYYNGEERAKGNILERFSAQQFPDLHSELNLSSLELGDSALYFCASTWETSGGEQFFGPGTRLTVL.

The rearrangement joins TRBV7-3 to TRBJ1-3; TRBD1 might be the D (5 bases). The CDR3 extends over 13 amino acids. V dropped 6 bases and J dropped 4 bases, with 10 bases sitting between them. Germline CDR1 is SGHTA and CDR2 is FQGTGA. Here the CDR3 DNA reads TGTGCCAGCAGGGCAGCAGGGGGAAACACCATATATTTT. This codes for CASRAAGGNTIYF. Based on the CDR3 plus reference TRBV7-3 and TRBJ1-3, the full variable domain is GAGVSQTPSNKVTEKGKYVELRCDPISGHTALYWYRQSLGQGPEFLIYFQGTGAADDSGLPNDRFFAVRPEGSVSTLKIQRTERGDSAVYLCASRAAGGNTIYFGEGSWLTVV.

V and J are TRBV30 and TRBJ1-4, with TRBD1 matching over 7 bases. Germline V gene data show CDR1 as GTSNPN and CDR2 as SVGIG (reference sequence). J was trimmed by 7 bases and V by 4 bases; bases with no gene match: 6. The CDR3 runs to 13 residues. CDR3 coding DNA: TGTGCCTGGAAGGGGCAGGGGGGTGAAAAACTGTTTTTT. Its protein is CAWKGQGGEKLFF.

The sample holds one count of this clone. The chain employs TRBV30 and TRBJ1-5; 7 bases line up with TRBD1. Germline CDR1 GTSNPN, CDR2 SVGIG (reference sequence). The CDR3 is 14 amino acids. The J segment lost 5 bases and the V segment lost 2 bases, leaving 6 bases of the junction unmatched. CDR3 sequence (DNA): TGTGCCTGGAGTCCTTACAGGGGTGATCAGCCCCAGCATTTT. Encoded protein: CAWSPYRGDQPQHF. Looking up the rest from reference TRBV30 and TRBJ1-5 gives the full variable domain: SQTIHQWPATLVQPVGSPLSLECTVEGTSNPNLYWYRQAAGRGLQLLFYSVGIGQISSEVPQNLSASRPQDRQFILSSKKLLLSDSGFYLCAWSPYRGDQPQHFGDGTRLSIL.

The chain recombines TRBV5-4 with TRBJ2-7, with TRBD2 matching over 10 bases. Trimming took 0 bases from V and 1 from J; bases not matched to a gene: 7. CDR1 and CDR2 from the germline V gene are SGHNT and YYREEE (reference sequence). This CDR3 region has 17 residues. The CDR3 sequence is CASSLDGTSDRSYEQYF. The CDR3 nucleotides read TGTGCCAGCAGCTTGGACGGGACTAGCGACCGATCCTACGAGCAGTACTTC.

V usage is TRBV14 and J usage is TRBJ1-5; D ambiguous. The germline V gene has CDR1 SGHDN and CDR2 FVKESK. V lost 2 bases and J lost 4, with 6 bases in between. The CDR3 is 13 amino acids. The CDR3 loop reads CASSQSGNQPQHF. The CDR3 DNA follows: TGTGCCAGCAGCCAATCAGGAAATCAGCCCCAGCATTTT.

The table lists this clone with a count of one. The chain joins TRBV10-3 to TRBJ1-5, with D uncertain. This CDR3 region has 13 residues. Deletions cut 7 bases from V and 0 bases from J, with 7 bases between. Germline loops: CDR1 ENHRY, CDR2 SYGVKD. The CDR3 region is CAITRDSNQPQHF. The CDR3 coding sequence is TGTGCCATCACGAGGGATAGCAATCAGCCCCAGCATTTT.

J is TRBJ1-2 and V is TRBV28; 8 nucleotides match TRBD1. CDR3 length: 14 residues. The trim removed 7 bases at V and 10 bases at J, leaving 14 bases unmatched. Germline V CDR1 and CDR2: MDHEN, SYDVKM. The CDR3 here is CASTGLPGQASYTF. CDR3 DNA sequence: TGTGCCAGCACAGGGCTTCCGGGACAGGCCTCCTACACCTTC.

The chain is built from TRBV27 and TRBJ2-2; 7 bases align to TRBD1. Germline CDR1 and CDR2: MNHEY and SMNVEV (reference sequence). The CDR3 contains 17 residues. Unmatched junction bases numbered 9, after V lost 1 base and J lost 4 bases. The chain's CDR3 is CASSLYPGQLITGELFF. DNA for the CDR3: TGTGCCAGCAGTTTATACCCGGGACAGTTGATCACCGGGGAGCTGTTTTTT.

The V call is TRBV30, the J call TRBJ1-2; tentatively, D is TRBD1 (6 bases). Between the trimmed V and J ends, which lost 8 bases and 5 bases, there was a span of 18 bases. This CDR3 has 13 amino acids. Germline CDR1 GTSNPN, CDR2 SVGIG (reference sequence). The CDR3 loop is CAQRDTLVYGYTF. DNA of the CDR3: TGTGCCCAACGGGACACACTAGTATATGGCTACACCTTC.

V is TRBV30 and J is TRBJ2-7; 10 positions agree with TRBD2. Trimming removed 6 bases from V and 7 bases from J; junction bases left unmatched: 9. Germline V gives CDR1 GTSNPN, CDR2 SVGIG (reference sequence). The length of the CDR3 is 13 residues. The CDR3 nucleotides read TGTGCCTGTTACAAGCGGGAGGGCCGGGAGCAGTACTTC. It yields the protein CACYKREGREQYF. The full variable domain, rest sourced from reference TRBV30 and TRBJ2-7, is SQTIHQWPATLVQPVGSPLSLECTVEGTSNPNLYWYRQAAGRGLQLLFYSVGIGQISSEVPQNLSASRPQDRQFILSSKKLLLSDSGFYLCACYKREGREQYFGPGTRLTVT.

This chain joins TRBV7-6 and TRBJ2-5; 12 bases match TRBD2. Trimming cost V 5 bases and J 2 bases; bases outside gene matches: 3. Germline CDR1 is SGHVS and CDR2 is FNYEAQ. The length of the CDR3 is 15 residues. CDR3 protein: CASSLTSGSQETQYF. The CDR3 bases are TGTGCCAGCAGCCTGACTAGCGGGAGTCAAGAGACCCAGTACTTC.

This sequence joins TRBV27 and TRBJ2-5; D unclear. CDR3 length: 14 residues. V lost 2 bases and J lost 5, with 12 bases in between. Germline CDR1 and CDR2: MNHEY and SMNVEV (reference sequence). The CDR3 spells CASSLTTLAETQYF. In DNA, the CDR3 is TGTGCCAGCAGTTTAACTACTCTGGCGGAGACCCAGTACTTC.

CDR3 nucleotide sequence: TGCGCCAGCAGTGGGGCCAGGGCAGGGGAAAAACTGTTTTTT. This translates into CASSGARAGEKLFF. The chain carries TRBV10-2 and TRBJ1-4; D is possibly TRBD1 (5 bases). This CDR3 comprises 14 residues. Germline loops: CDR1 WSHSY, CDR2 SAAADI. The germline V and J ends were trimmed by 4 bases and 8 bases, with 14 bases remaining between them.

CDR3 DNA sequence: TGCGCCAGCAGCTTACCGGGACAGGCCGGGGAGCTGTTTTTT. Its translation is CASSLPGQAGELFF. The J gene is TRBJ2-2, the V gene TRBV5-1; 8 bases are shared with TRBD1. CDR1 and CDR2 from the germline V gene are SGHRS and YFSETQ. Trimming removed 2 bases from V and 6 bases from J; junction bases left unmatched: 3. The CDR3 extends over 14 amino acids.

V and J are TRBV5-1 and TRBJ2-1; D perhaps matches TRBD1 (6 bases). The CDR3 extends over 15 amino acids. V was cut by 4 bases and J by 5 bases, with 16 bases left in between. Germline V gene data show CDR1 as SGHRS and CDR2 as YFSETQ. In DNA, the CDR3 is TGCGCCAGCAGCGCCGGGACACCCCCAAACAATGAGCAGTTCTTC. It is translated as CASSAGTPPNNEQFF. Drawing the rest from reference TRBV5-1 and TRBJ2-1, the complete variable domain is KAGVTQTPRYLIKTRGQQVTLSCSPISGHRSVSWYQQTPGQGLQFLFEYFSETQRNKGNFPGRFSGRQFSNSRSEMNVSTLELGDSALYLCASSAGTPPNNEQFFGPGTRLTVL.

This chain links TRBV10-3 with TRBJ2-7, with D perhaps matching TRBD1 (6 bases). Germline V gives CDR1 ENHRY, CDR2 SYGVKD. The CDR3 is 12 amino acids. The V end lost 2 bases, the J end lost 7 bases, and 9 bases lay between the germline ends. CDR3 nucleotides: TGTGCCATCAGTGAGCTTACAGGGGAGCAGTACTTC. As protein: CAISELTGEQYF.

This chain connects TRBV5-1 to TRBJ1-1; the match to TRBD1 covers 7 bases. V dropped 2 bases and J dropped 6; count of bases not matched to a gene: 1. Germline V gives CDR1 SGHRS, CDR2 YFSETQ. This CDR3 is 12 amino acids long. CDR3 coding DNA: TGCGCCAGCAGCTTAGGGGGCCCTGAAGCTTTCTTT. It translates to CASSLGGPEAFF.

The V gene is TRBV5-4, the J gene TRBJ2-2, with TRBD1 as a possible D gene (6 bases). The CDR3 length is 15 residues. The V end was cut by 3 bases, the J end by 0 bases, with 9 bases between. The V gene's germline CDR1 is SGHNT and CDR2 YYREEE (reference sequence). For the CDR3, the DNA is TGTGCCAGCAGCTATTCAGGGGCGAACACCGGGGAGCTGTTTTTT. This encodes CASSYSGANTGELFF.

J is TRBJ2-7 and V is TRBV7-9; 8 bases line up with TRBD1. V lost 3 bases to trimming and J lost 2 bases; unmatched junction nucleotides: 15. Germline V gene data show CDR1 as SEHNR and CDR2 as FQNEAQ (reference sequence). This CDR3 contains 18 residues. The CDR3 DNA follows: TGTGCCAGCAGCTTGGACCGGACAGGGCCCCAGGACCCCTACGAGCAGTACTTC. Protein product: CASSLDRTGPQDPYEQYF. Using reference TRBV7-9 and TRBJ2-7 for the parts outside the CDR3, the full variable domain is DTGVSQNPRHKITKRGQNVTFRCDPISEHNRLYWYRQTLGQGPEFLTYFQNEAQLEKSRLLSDRFSAERPKGSFSTLEIQRTEQGDSAMYLCASSLDRTGPQDPYEQYFGPGTRLTVT.

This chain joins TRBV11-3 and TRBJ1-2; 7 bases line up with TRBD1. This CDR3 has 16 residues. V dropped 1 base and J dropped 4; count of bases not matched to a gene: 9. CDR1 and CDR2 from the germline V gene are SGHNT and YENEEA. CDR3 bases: TGTGCCAGCAGCTTAGGGGCAGGGGGTCGGAGCTATGGCTACACCTTC. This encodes CASSLGAGGRSYGYTF.